The 7 T cell receptor beta chains given below trace back to one sample, sequenced in a study of radiation and T cells in renal cell carcinoma. Profiling relied on immunoSEQ multiplex PCR, and the TCRdb table lists in-frame clones only, not all of them. The sample contains tens of thousands of clones, roughly 87% of which appear only once. Time point described: blood 4 weeks post-SBRT, at nephrectomy. Treatment reported: 15 Gy SBRT to primary tumor, nephrectomy 4 weeks later. Sample: blood, taken from a patient whose treatment included radiotherapy and nephrectomy. The receptors originated from a woman between 65 and 79 years old with renal cell carcinoma.

The chain combines TRBV27 with TRBJ2-3; TRBD1 might be the D (6 bases). The CDR3 covers 15 residues. The V gene's germline CDR1 is MNHEY and CDR2 SMNVEV (reference sequence). With 6 bases removed from V and 1 base from J, the gap between germline ends came to 14 bases. The CDR3: CASSLTGSRTDTQYF. CDR3 in DNA: TGTGCCAGCAGCTTGACAGGTTCCCGCACAGATACGCAGTATTTT.

This chain links TRBV5-4 with TRBJ2-3, with 7 bases identical to TRBD1. Trimming at V came to 4 bases and at J to 3 bases, leaving 5 bases not matched to a gene. This CDR3 spans 14 amino acids. The V gene's germline CDR1 is SGHNT and CDR2 YYREEE (reference sequence). DNA for the CDR3: TGTGCCAGCAGCCAAACAGGGGCGACAGATACGCAGTATTTT. It is translated as CASSQTGATDTQYF.

This sequence joins TRBV19 and TRBJ1-5; TRBD1 matches 9 bases. The J segment lost 10 bases and the V segment lost 5 bases, leaving 9 bases of the junction unmatched. The CDR3 covers 14 residues. Germline loops: CDR1 LNHDA, CDR2 SQIVND (reference sequence). CDR3 residues: CASSPQTGGEPQHF. The CDR3 DNA is TGTGCCAGTAGTCCTCAGACAGGGGGGGAACCCCAGCATTTT.

In its sample, this clone was seen a few times. The V and J genes are TRBV30 and TRBJ1-1; D gene uncertain. This CDR3 has 12 amino acids. V lost 0 bases to trimming and J lost 5 bases, with 7 bases between them. Germline V gene lookup returns CDR1 GTSNPN and CDR2 SVGIG (reference sequence). DNA of the CDR3: TGTGCCTGGAGTGTTAGTAGGACTGAAGCTTTCTTT. It translates to CAWSVSRTEAFF.

The rearrangement uses TRBV15 and TRBJ1-3; D remains ambiguous. Germline V gene sequence: CDR1 LNHNV, CDR2 YYDKDF (reference sequence). The CDR3 length is 13 residues. The V end lost 5 bases, the J end lost 4 bases, and 9 bases lay between the germline ends. CDR3: CATSLKTGNTIYF. The CDR3 DNA reads TGTGCCACCAGCCTTAAGACCGGAAACACCATATATTTT.

This rearrangement joins TRBV9 to TRBJ2-1; TRBD2 matches 9 bases. CDR1 is SGDLS and CDR2 is YYNGEE in the germline V gene. CDR3 length: 18 residues. Unmatched junction bases numbered 10, after V lost 3 bases and J lost 0 bases. CDR3 region: CASSGSGTSFSSYNEQFF. CDR3 DNA: TGTGCCAGCAGCGGATCCGGGACTAGCTTTAGCTCCTACAATGAGCAGTTCTTC. The entire variable domain, with the rest obtained from reference TRBV9 and TRBJ2-1, is as follows: DSGVTQTPKHLITATGQRVTLRCSPRSGDLSVYWYQQSLDQGLQFLIQYYNGEERAKGNILERFSAQQFPDLHSELNLSSLELGDSALYFCASSGSGTSFSSYNEQFFGPGTRLTVL.

The rearrangement links TRBV5-1 to TRBJ2-5; D unresolved. The V gene's germline CDR1 is SGHRS and CDR2 YFSETQ. The CDR3 loop spans 16 amino acids. Trimming cost V 0 bases and J 2 bases, with 14 bases left between them. The DNA for the CDR3 is TGCGCCAGCAGCTTGGCCCGTTCCATGGGGCAAGAGACCCAGTACTTC. Encoded protein: CASSLARSMGQETQYF.